A selection of T cell receptor beta chains follows, all from one sample in a study of T cell changes during pregnancy in multiple sclerosis. Only in-frame clones appear in the TCRdb table, and some are missing; sequencing was by immunoSEQ multiplex PCR. The sample holds some 30,000 clones, about 89% seen once. The sample was CD8+ T cells from peripheral blood mononuclear cells, taken after pregnancy. The receptors derive from a female donor with multiple sclerosis, enrolled in a pregnancy study. Both conserved end residues are part of each CDR3. Each record gives: J gene, V gene, D gene, clone size, CDR3 protein, CDR3 DNA. D genes are given only for firm matches. Rows give clone size only sometimes, using once, few, many, or a class for an expanded clone.

TRBJ2-1 | TRBV19 | TRBD2 | NA | CASSIVSGGLDEQFF | TGTGCCAGTAGTATTGTGTCGGGAGGGTTGGATGAGCAGTTCTTC
TRBJ2-7 | TRBV7-9 | TRBD1 | NA | CASSRTPGTVDYEQYF | TGTGCCAGCAGTCGTACACCCGGGACAGTCGACTACGAGCAGTACTTC
TRBJ2-1 | TRBV15 | NA | NA | CATSSRELNEQFF | TGTGCCACCAGCTCCCGGGAGTTAAATGAGCAGTTCTTC
TRBJ1-3 | TRBV6-5 | NA | NA | CASSYRPGSSGNTIYF | TGTGCCAGCAGTTACAGGCCGGGGAGCTCTGGAAACACCATATATTTT
TRBJ2-7 | TRBV27 | TRBD2 | NA | CASSLYGSLATYEQYF | TGTGCCAGCAGTTTATACGGGTCACTAGCGACTTACGAGCAGTACTTC
TRBJ2-7 | TRBV7-9 | TRBD2 | NA | CASSLEGSGSYEQYF | TGTGCCAGCAGCTTAGAAGGTAGCGGGAGCTACGAGCAGTACTTC
TRBJ2-2 | TRBV2 | NA | NA | CASSRPDKTTGELFF | TGTGCCAGCAGTCGCCCAGACAAGACCACCGGGGAGCTGTTTTTT
TRBJ2-2 | TRBV4-2 | NA | NA | CASSPDLNTGELFF | TGTGCCAGTTCACCCGACTTGAACACCGGGGAGCTGTTTTTT
TRBJ2-3 | TRBV7-2 | NA | NA | CASSLDWTAEITDTQYF | TGTGCCAGCAGCTTAGACTGGACAGCGGAGATAACAGATACGCAGTATTTT
TRBJ1-2 | TRBV6-5 | NA | NA | CASSYNRDNYGYTF | TGTGCCAGCAGTTATAACAGGGATAACTATGGCTACACCTTC
TRBJ1-5 | TRBV27 | TRBD1 | NA | CASSQQGANSNQPQHF | TGTGCCAGCAGCCAACAGGGGGCAAATAGCAATCAGCCCCAGCATTTT
TRBJ2-7 | TRBV4-2 | TRBD1 | NA | CASSQNRDRVYEQYF | TGTGCCAGCAGCCAGAACCGGGACAGGGTCTACGAGCAGTACTTC
TRBJ2-1 | TRBV5-4 | NA | NA | CASRPPTRQGYNEQFF | TGTGCCAGCAGACCACCGACTAGACAGGGTTACAATGAGCAGTTCTTC
TRBJ2-7 | TRBV5-4 | TRBD2 | NA | CASSFLTAGAYEQYF | TGTGCCAGCAGCTTTTTGACAGCGGGAGCTTACGAGCAGTACTTC
TRBJ1-1 | TRBV5-1 | NA | NA | CASSLVIGSPQHFF | TGCGCCAGCAGCTTGGTTATCGGGTCCCCTCAGCATTTCTTT
TRBJ2-7 | TRBV29-1 | TRBD2 | NA | CSVVAGVSGIYEQYF | TGCAGCGTCGTAGCGGGCGTTTCCGGAATCTACGAGCAGTACTTC
TRBJ2-2 | TRBV7-9 | TRBD2 | NA | CASSSPQAGGHANTGELFF | TGTGCCAGCAGCTCGCCCCAGGCGGGAGGTCACGCGAACACCGGGGAGCTGTTTTTT
TRBJ2-3 | TRBV2 | TRBD1 | NA | CASESGTGGPWRGTDTQYF | TGTGCCAGCGAATCGGGGACAGGGGGTCCGTGGCGGGGCACAGATACGCAGTATTTT
TRBJ2-2 | TRBV4-3 | TRBD1 | few | CASSQLDRDTGELFF | TGCGCCAGCAGCCAACTCGACAGGGACACCGGGGAGCTGTTTTTT
TRBJ1-2 | TRBV7-9 | NA | NA | CASSSTEPSNYGYTF | TGTGCCAGCAGCTCGACAGAGCCATCTAACTATGGCTACACCTTC
TRBJ2-1 | TRBV7-2 | NA | NA | CASSFYGDNEQFF | TGTGCCAGCAGCTTCTACGGAGACAATGAGCAGTTCTTC
TRBJ1-1 | TRBV19 | NA | few | CASSIAPDSEAFF | TGTGCCAGTAGTATCGCTCCTGACTCTGAAGCTTTCTTT
TRBJ2-3 | TRBV27 | NA | NA | CASSFSATDTQYF | TGTGCCAGCAGTTTCAGCGCCACAGATACGCAGTATTTT
TRBJ1-2 | TRBV6-6 | NA | NA | CASSYRQGLWYGYTF | TGTGCCAGCAGTTACCGGCAGGGACTATGGTATGGCTACACCTTC
TRBJ2-1 | TRBV15 | TRBD2 | NA | CATSRDKGLAANNEQFF | TGTGCCACCAGCAGAGATAAGGGACTAGCGGCGAACAATGAGCAGTTCTTC
TRBJ2-1 | TRBV7-6 | TRBD2 | NA | CASSPRLAAEQFF | TGTGCCAGCAGCCCGAGACTAGCAGCAGAGCAGTTCTTC
TRBJ2-7 | TRBV15 | TRBD2 | NA | CATSRQRGLVHEQYF | TGTGCCACCAGCAGACAACGCGGACTAGTCCACGAGCAGTACTTC
TRBJ2-7 | TRBV27 | TRBD2 | NA | CASSGLAGGWEQYF | TGTGCCAGCAGCGGACTAGCGGGAGGTTGGGAGCAGTACTTC
TRBJ2-5 | TRBV6-4 | TRBD2 | few | CASSGLAGAAETQYF | TGTGCCAGCAGCGGACTAGCGGGAGCGGCAGAGACCCAGTACTTC
TRBJ2-1 | TRBV9 | TRBD2 | NA | CASSVGGTSFEQFF | TGTGCCAGCAGCGTAGGGGGGACTAGTTTTGAGCAGTTCTTC
TRBJ1-5 | TRBV4-1 | NA | NA | CASSQDVAGYGRNQPQHF | TGCGCCAGCAGCCAAGATGTGGCAGGGTACGGACGAAATCAGCCCCAGCATTTT
TRBJ1-2 | TRBV4-3 | NA | NA | CASSQDFPGNYGYTF | TGCGCCAGCAGCCAAGACTTTCCGGGTAACTATGGCTACACCTTC
TRBJ2-1 | TRBV2 | TRBD2 | NA | CASRGPGLAYNEQFF | TGTGCCAGCAGGGGGCCGGGACTAGCTTACAATGAGCAGTTCTTC
TRBJ2-3 | TRBV27 | NA | NA | CASSLFLPASENTDTQYF | TGTGCCAGCAGTTTATTTCTCCCGGCTAGCGAGAACACAGATACGCAGTATTTT
TRBJ2-1 | TRBV6-1 | TRBD2 | NA | CASSERASGSYNEQFF | TGTGCCAGCAGTGAAAGAGCTAGCGGCTCCTACAATGAGCAGTTCTTC
TRBJ1-3 | TRBV27 | NA | NA | CASSLQGTAGNTIYF | TGTGCCAGCAGTTTACAGGGGACGGCCGGAAACACCATATATTTT
TRBJ2-1 | TRBV4-2 | TRBD2 | once | CASSTAGTSGSDYNEQFF | TGTGCCAGCAGTACAGCCGGGACTAGCGGGAGTGATTACAATGAGCAGTTCTTC
TRBJ2-7 | TRBV28 | NA | NA | CASSSETSYAYEQYF | TGTGCCAGCAGCTCCGAAACTAGCTACGCGTACGAGCAGTACTTC
TRBJ1-1 | TRBV19 | TRBD1 | NA | CASNTGGGTEAFF | TGTGCCAGTAATACAGGGGGCGGCACTGAAGCTTTCTTT